These 30 T cell receptor beta chains were sequenced from one sample in a study of cytotoxic CD8 clonotypes in ibrutinib-treated CLL. Assay: immunoSEQ multiplex PCR; the TCRdb copy retains only in-frame clones and omits some. The table has 250,000 or so clones, 70% seen once. Sequenced here: PBMCs, sampled after 24 months of ibrutinib treatment. These TCRs come from a human donor with chronic lymphocytic leukemia.

The chain couples TRBV14 to TRBJ2-2; D may be TRBD2 (5 bases). CDR3 size: 15 residues. CDR1 SGHDN and CDR2 FVKESK come from the germline V gene. V dropped 1 base and J dropped 6 bases, with 12 bases sitting between them. The CDR3 here is CASSQVVFGAGELFF. CDR3 bases: TGTGCCAGCAGCCAAGTCGTCTTCGGGGCCGGGGAGCTGTTTTTT.

The CDR3 reads CSANNQVGDIQYF. CDR3 sequence (DNA): TGCAGCGCCAATAACCAGGTTGGAGACATTCAGTACTTC. The rearrangement links TRBV29-1 to TRBJ2-4; no reliable D call. CDR3 length equals 13 residues. The germline V gene has CDR1 SQVTM and CDR2 ANQGSEA. V lost 7 bases to trimming and J lost 8 bases, with 18 bases between them. The entire variable domain, with the rest obtained from reference TRBV29-1 and TRBJ2-4, is as follows: SAVISQKPSRDICQRGTSLTIQCQVDSQVTMMFWYRQQPGQSLTLIATANQGSEATYESGFVIDKFPISRPNLTFSTLTVSNMSPEDSSIYLCSANNQVGDIQYFGAGTRLSVL.

The chain recombines TRBV28 with TRBJ1-2, with 10 positions matching TRBD1. Germline-derived CDR1 and CDR2 are MDHEN and SYDVKM. Trimming removed 6 bases from V and 4 bases from J; junction bases left unmatched: 8. The CDR3 totals 15 residues. CDR3 region: CASSSGQGRSYGYTF. DNA for the CDR3: TGTGCCAGCAGCTCGGGACAGGGGAGAAGCTATGGCTACACCTTC.

Only a few counts were recorded for this clone. The chain has TRBV7-9 and TRBJ2-7; no firm D call. CDR3 length equals 14 residues. V was pared by 8 bases and J by 7 bases, with 21 bases between. The germline CDR1 and CDR2 sequences are SEHNR and FQNEAQ (reference sequence). The DNA for the CDR3 is TGTGCCAGCCGTAAGGTGACAAACCAATGGGAGCAGTACTTC. It specifies CASRKVTNQWEQYF.

The genes are TRBV4-1 and TRBJ1-5, with D unresolved. CDR3 length: 15 amino acids. Trimming took 0 bases from V and 7 from J, leaving 13 bases between them. The germline V gene encodes CDR1 MGHRA and CDR2 YSYEKL. The CDR3 DNA reads TGCGCCAGCAGCCAAGATGTGGGCTGGCAACAGCCCCAGCATTTT. Protein sequence: CASSQDVGWQQPQHF.

Regarding this clone: An end of the junction does not agree with germline; a read error may underlie this. The chain is built from TRBV6-1 and TRBJ2-2; the D call may be TRBD1 or TRBD2 (5 bases each). Germline CDR1 is MNHNS and CDR2 is SASEGT. The CDR3 is 11 residues long. The CDR3 DNA reads as TGTGCCAGCAGGGAGCCTGGGGGAGCTGTTTTT. Protein sequence: CASREPGGAVF.

The V gene is TRBV10-3, the J gene TRBJ1-1; D unclear. CDR1 and CDR2 from the germline V gene are ENHRY and SYGVKD. Trimming removed 10 bases at V and 1 base at J, with 16 bases between. This CDR3 spans 14 amino acids. The CDR3 sequence: CATARYEGNTEAFF. The CDR3 region has the DNA TGTGCCACGGCTCGTTACGAGGGGAACACTGAAGCTTTCTTT.

This sequence joins TRBV4-1 and TRBJ2-5, with D possibly TRBD2 on 5 matching bases. Germline V gives CDR1 MGHRA, CDR2 YSYEKL. V was pared by 0 bases and J by 4 bases, with 15 bases between. CDR3 size: 16 residues. Written as DNA, the CDR3 is TGCGCCAGCAGCCAAGAGGCGAGGACTTTTGGAGAGACCCAGTACTTC. It yields the protein CASSQEARTFGETQYF.

The chain has TRBV18 and TRBJ1-1; TRBD1 matches at 7 bases. After removal of 8 bases from V and 5 bases from J, the junction contained 11 bases not matched to a gene. The CDR3 has 14 amino acids. CDR1 is KGHSH, CDR2 LQKENI, per germline. CDR3 loop: CASGPTGKGTEAFF. CDR3 nucleotides: TGTGCCAGCGGTCCGACAGGGAAGGGGACTGAAGCTTTCTTT.

This clone was recorded a few times. This chain joins TRBV2 and TRBJ2-2; D not certain. The CDR3 is 11 amino acids. Per the germline V gene, CDR1 is SNHLY and CDR2 is FYNNEI. V lost 5 bases and J 6 bases, leaving 4 bases between the germline ends. CDR3 protein: CASSYAGELFF. The CDR3 bases are TGTGCCAGCAGTTACGCCGGGGAGCTGTTTTTT. Combining the CDR3 with reference TRBV2 and TRBJ2-2 gives the whole variable domain EPEVTQTPSHQVTQMGQEVILRCVPISNHLYFYWYRQILGQKVEFLVSFYNNEISEKSEIFDDQFSVERPDGSNFTLKIRSTKLEDSAMYFCASSYAGELFFGEGSRLTVL.

The table lists this clone with a count of one. The chain joins TRBV7-3 to TRBJ2-3, with D maybe TRBD2 (5 bases). CDR3 length: 17 amino acids. Looked up from germline, CDR1 is SGHTA and CDR2 is FQGTGA. V lost 4 bases to trimming and J lost 3 bases, with 20 bases between them. CDR3 DNA: TGTGCCAGCAGCTCATCCCCCTATGGACGGGAAACAGATACGCAGTATTTT. Translation: CASSSSPYGRETDTQYF. The full variable domain, with the rest looked up from reference TRBV7-3 and TRBJ2-3, is GAGVSQTPSNKVTEKGKYVELRCDPISGHTALYWYRQSLGQGPEFLIYFQGTGAADDSGLPNDRFFAVRPEGSVSTLKIQRTERGDSAVYLCASSSSPYGRETDTQYFGPGTRLTVL.

The genes are TRBV7-2 and TRBJ1-2; D is undetermined. Germline CDR1 and CDR2: SGHTA and FQGNSA. The CDR3 has 14 amino acids. V gave up 5 bases and J gave up 3 bases, with 13 bases separating them. DNA of the CDR3: TGTGCCAGCAGCCAATCAAGGGCCGACTATGGCTACACCTTC. Amino acids: CASSQSRADYGYTF.

The J gene is TRBJ2-7, the V gene TRBV2, with D tentatively TRBD1 or TRBD2 (5 bases each). The V and J ends lost 8 bases and 3 bases respectively, with 11 bases between them. CDR3 length: 12 residues. The V gene's germline CDR1 is SNHLY and CDR2 FYNNEI. CDR3 residues: CASGDGVYEQYF. CDR3 nucleotides: TGTGCCAGCGGGGACGGAGTCTACGAGCAGTACTTC.

The CDR3 is CASSQDLDYYEQYF. In nucleotides, the CDR3 is TGTGCCAGCAGCCAAGATCTTGATTACTACGAGCAGTACTTC. The chain recombines TRBV4-2 with TRBJ2-7; D is ambiguous. V lost 0 bases and J lost 3, with 9 bases in between. Per the germline V gene, CDR1 is LGHNA and CDR2 is YNFKEQ. This CDR3 is built from 14 residues.

The chain links TRBV7-2 to TRBJ2-5, with D perhaps given as TRBD1 or TRBD2 (5 bases each). The CDR3 spans 14 residues. Germline loops: CDR1 SGHTA, CDR2 FQGNSA. V dropped 4 bases and J dropped 0 bases, with 9 bases sitting between them. The CDR3 here is CASSYGTHQETQYF. The CDR3 nucleotides read TGTGCCAGCAGCTATGGGACCCACCAAGAGACCCAGTACTTC.

In DNA, the CDR3 is TGTGCCAGCAGCGTAGTAAGCTCGGGAAACACCATATATTTT. As protein: CASSVVSSGNTIYF. The chain combines TRBV9 with TRBJ1-3; unclear D gene. The CDR3 contains 14 residues. V was clipped by 0 bases and J by 4 bases, with 8 bases between them. Germline CDR1 is SGDLS and CDR2 is YYNGEE.

This clone turned up a few times. The chain combines TRBV7-9 with TRBJ1-2; D gene unclear. Trimming removed 3 bases from V and 4 bases from J, with 9 bases in between. Germline V lookup: CDR1 SEHNR, CDR2 FQNEAQ (reference sequence). The CDR3 length is 13 residues. The CDR3 sequence: CASSLPIFYGYTF. The CDR3 DNA reads as TGTGCCAGCAGCTTGCCGATATTCTATGGCTACACCTTC.

This clone showed up just a few times. This chain links TRBV7-9 with TRBJ2-3; the match to TRBD2 covers 8 bases. V shed 0 bases and J 0 bases; nucleotides not matched to a gene: 5. CDR3 length: 17 amino acids. CDR1 SEHNR and CDR2 FQNEAQ come from the germline V gene (reference sequence). CDR3 bases: TGTGCCAGCAGCTTAGCAGGACTAGCTCCTAGCACAGATACGCAGTATTTT. Its translation: CASSLAGLAPSTDTQYF.

This chain uses TRBV7-4 with TRBJ1-2, with no clear D. The CDR3 covers 18 residues. Trimming stripped 1 base from V and 2 bases from J, with 20 bases between. Germline V gene data show CDR1 as SGHVT and CDR2 as SQSDAQ. The CDR3 region is CASSLVSAPFIPNYGYTF. The CDR3 nucleotides are TGTGCCAGCAGCTTAGTCTCGGCGCCTTTTATTCCCAACTATGGCTACACCTTC.

This clone was recorded a few times. This sequence joins TRBV10-3 and TRBJ2-1; TRBD1 matches at 9 bases. The CDR3 sequence is 13 residues long. In germline, CDR1 is ENHRY, CDR2 SYGVKD. V lost 8 bases to trimming and J lost 7 bases; unmatched junction nucleotides: 6. The chain's CDR3 is CAIGTGSVNEQFF. The CDR3 bases are TGTGCCATCGGGACAGGGTCTGTAAATGAGCAGTTCTTC.

This chain uses TRBV28 with TRBJ1-1, with D tentatively TRBD1 (5 bases). Trimming took off 0 bases at V and 0 bases at J, with 8 bases between the two ends. Germline V gene data show CDR1 as MDHEN and CDR2 as SYDVKM. The CDR3 loop spans 15 amino acids. The DNA of the CDR3 is TGTGCCAGCAGTTTATGGCAGACAGTGAACACTGAAGCTTTCTTT. Translating it yields CASSLWQTVNTEAFF.

V usage is TRBV28 and J usage is TRBJ2-1; D gene unclear. The CDR3 is made up of 14 amino acids. Looked up from germline, CDR1 is MDHEN and CDR2 is SYDVKM. Trimming stripped 7 bases from V and 0 bases from J, with 10 bases between. The CDR3 DNA sequence: TGTGCCAGCACCCCGGGCGACTCCTACAATGAGCAGTTCTTC. Amino acid sequence: CASTPGDSYNEQFF. The whole variable domain, filled in from reference TRBV28 and TRBJ2-1, reads DVKVTQSSRYLVKRTGEKVFLECVQDMDHENMFWYRQDPGLGLRLIYFSYDVKMKEKGDIPEGYSVSREKKERFSLILESASTNQTSMYLCASTPGDSYNEQFFGPGTRLTVL.

The V call is TRBV27, the J call TRBJ1-3; D not resolved. Trimming shortened V by 0 bases and J by 0 bases, and 9 bases separated the two germline ends. From germline, CDR1 is MNHEY and CDR2 SMNVEV (reference sequence). The CDR3 extends over 16 amino acids. Here the CDR3 reads CASSLSWAVSGNTIYF. Written as DNA, the CDR3 is TGTGCCAGCAGTTTATCGTGGGCCGTCTCTGGAAACACCATATATTTT.

The chain links TRBV7-6 to TRBJ2-3, with D unclear. Trimming stripped 5 bases from V and 2 bases from J, with 5 bases between. The CDR3 length is 12 residues. CDR1 and CDR2 (germline): SGHVS, FNYEAQ. The CDR3: CASSPVTDTQYF. The CDR3 coding sequence is TGTGCCAGCAGCCCGGTCACAGATACGCAGTATTTT.

In its sample, this clone was seen once. The J gene is TRBJ2-7, the V gene TRBV7-9; D gene ambiguous. V was clipped by 3 bases and J by 3 bases, with 9 bases between them. CDR1 and CDR2 (germline): SEHNR, FQNEAQ (reference sequence). The CDR3 has 13 residues. The CDR3: CASSFGPDYEQYF. The DNA for the CDR3 is TGTGCCAGCAGCTTCGGACCGGACTACGAGCAGTACTTC.

The chain links TRBV2 to TRBJ1-3, with 7 bases fitting TRBD1. J was trimmed by 1 base and V by 8 bases; bases with no gene match: 2. Germline loops: CDR1 SNHLY, CDR2 FYNNEI. The CDR3 is 13 amino acids. CDR3 amino acids: CASEGASGNTIYF. DNA of the CDR3: TGTGCCAGCGAGGGGGCATCTGGAAACACCATATATTTT.

This rearrangement joins TRBV9 to TRBJ2-7; 10 bases match TRBD2. V dropped 4 bases and J dropped 2; count of bases not matched to a gene: 6. Germline V gene lookup returns CDR1 SGDLS and CDR2 YYNGEE. There are 15 residues in the CDR3. CDR3 sequence: CASSQLAGSPYEQYF. CDR3 DNA: TGTGCCAGCAGCCAACTAGCGGGAAGCCCCTACGAGCAGTACTTC. Full variable domain (outside the CDR3, taken from reference TRBV9 and TRBJ2-7): DSGVTQTPKHLITATGQRVTLRCSPRSGDLSVYWYQQSLDQGLQFLIQYYNGEERAKGNILERFSAQQFPDLHSELNLSSLELGDSALYFCASSQLAGSPYEQYFGPGTRLTVT.

A word on this clone: The sample carries other DNA sequences with the same CDR3. V usage is TRBV28 and J usage is TRBJ2-7, with D possibly matching TRBD2 (5 bases). Germline loops: CDR1 MDHEN, CDR2 SYDVKM. V was cut by 2 bases and J by 2 bases, with 7 bases left in between. The CDR3 extends over 13 amino acids. The CDR3 protein is CASSLRGPYEQYF. As DNA, the CDR3 is TGTGCCAGCAGTTTACGGGGTCCCTACGAGCAGTACTTC.

V usage is TRBV7-6 and J usage is TRBJ1-1; D is undetermined. CDR3 length equals 15 residues. V was cut by 1 base and J by 5 bases, with 14 bases left in between. CDR1 is SGHVS, CDR2 FNYEAQ, per germline. The CDR3 DNA is TGTGCCAGCAGCTTAGTCGTCCACGGTGGGACTGAAGCTTTCTTT. Its protein is CASSLVVHGGTEAFF.

V and J are TRBV19 and TRBJ1-1; D is unclear. The CDR3 sequence is 14 residues long. Trimming took off 6 bases at V and 3 bases at J, with 14 bases between the two ends. Per the germline V gene, CDR1 is LNHDA and CDR2 is SQIVND (reference sequence). CDR3 in amino acids: CASRPGRLYTEAFF. The CDR3 bases are TGTGCCAGTAGACCCGGCAGGCTCTACACTGAAGCTTTCTTT. The complete variable domain, with remaining parts taken from reference TRBV19 and TRBJ1-1, reads DGGITQSPKYLFRKEGQNVTLSCEQNLNHDAMYWYRQDPGQGLRLIYYSQIVNDFQKGDIAEGYSVSREKKESFPLTVTSAQKNPTAFYLCASRPGRLYTEAFFGQGTRLTVV.